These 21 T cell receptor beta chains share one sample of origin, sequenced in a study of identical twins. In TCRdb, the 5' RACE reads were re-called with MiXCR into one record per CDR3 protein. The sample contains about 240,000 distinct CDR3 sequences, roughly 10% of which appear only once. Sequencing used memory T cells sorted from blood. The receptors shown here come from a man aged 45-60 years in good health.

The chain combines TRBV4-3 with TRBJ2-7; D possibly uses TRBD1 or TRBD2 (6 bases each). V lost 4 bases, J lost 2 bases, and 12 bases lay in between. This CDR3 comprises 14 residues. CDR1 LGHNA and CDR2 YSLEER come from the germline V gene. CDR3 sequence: CASSREGGTYEQYF. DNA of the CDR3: TGCGCCAGCAGCCGAGAGGGGGGTACCTACGAGCAGTACTTC.

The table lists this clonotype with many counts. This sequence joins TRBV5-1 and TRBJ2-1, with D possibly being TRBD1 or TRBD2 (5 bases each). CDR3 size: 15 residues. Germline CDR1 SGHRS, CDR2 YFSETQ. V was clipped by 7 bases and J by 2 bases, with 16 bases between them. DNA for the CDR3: TGCGCCAGCGGCCGGGGAGACAGCACCTACAATGAGCAGTTCTTC. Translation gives CASGRGDSTYNEQFF.

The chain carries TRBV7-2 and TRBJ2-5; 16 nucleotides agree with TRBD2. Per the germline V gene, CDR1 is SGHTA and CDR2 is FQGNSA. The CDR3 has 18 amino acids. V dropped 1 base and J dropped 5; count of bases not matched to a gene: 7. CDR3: CASSLGPGLAGGPETQYF. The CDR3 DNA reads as TGTGCCAGCAGCTTAGGGCCGGGACTAGCGGGAGGGCCGGAGACCCAGTACTTC.

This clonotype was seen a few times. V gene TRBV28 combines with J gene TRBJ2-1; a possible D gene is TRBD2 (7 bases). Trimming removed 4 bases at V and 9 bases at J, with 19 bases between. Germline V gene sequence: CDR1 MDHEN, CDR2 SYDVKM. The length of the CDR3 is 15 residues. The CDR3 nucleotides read TGTGCCAGCAGTTCTTCAGGGGAGGGCCGACGTGAGCAGTTCTTC. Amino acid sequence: CASSSSGEGRREQFF.

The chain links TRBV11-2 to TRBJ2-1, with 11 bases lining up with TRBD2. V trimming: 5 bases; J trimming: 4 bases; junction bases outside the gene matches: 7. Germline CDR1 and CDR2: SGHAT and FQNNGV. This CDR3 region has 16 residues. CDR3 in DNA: TGTGCCAGCAGCCTCCCCGGGACTAGCGGATACAATGAGCAGTTCTTC. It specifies CASSLPGTSGYNEQFF. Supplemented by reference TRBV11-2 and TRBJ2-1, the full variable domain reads EAGVAQSPRYKIIEKRQSVAFWCNPISGHATLYWYQQILGQGPKLLIQFQNNGVVDDSQLPKDRFSAERLKGVDSTLKIQPAKLEDSAVYLCASSLPGTSGYNEQFFGPGTRLTVL.

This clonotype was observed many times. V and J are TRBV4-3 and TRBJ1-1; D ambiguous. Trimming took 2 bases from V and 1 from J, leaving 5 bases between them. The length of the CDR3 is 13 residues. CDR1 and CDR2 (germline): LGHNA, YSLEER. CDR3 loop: CASSQFPNTEAFF. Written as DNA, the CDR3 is TGCGCCAGCAGCCAATTCCCGAACACTGAAGCTTTCTTT.

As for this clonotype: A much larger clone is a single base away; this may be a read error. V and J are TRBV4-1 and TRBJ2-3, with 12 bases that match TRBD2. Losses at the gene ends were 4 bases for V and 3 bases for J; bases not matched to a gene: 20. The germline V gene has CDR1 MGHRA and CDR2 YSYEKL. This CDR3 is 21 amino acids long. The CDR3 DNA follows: TGCGCCAGCAGCCGGCTCCCTTTCGAACTAGCGGGAGGTGGGAGAACAGATACGCAGTATTTT. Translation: CASSRLPFELAGGGRTDTQYF.

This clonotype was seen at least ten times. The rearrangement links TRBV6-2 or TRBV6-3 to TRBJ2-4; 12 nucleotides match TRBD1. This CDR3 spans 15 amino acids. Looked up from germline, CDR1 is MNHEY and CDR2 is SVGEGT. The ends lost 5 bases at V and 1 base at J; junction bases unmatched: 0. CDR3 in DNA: TGTGCCAGCAGTGGGACAGGGGGCGCCAAAAACATTCAGTACTTC. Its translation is CASSGTGGAKNIQYF.

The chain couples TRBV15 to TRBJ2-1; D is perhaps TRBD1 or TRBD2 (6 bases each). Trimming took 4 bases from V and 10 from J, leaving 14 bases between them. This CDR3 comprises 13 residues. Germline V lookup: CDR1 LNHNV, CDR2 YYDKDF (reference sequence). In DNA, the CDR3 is TGTGCCACCAGCAAGGGGGGCTGGATCGAGCAGTTCTTC. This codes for CATSKGGWIEQFF. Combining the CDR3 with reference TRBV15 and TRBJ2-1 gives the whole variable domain DAMVIQNPRYQVTQFGKPVTLSCSQTLNHNVMYWYQQKSSQAPKLLFHYYDKDFNNEADTPDNFQSRRPNTSFCFLDIRSPGLGDTAMYLCATSKGGWIEQFFGPGTRLTVL.

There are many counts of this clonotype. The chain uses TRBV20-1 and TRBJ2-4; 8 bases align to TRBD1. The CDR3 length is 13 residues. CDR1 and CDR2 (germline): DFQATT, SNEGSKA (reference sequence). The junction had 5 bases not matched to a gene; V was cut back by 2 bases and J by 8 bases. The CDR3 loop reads CSARLTGVDIQYF. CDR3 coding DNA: TGCAGTGCTAGACTGACAGGGGTGGACATTCAGTACTTC.

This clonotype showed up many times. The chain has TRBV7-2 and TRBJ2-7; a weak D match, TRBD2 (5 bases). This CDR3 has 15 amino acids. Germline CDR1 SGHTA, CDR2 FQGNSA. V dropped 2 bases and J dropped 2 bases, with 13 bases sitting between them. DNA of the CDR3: TGTGCCAGCAGCTTAAGGGCAGCGGATACCTACGAGCAGTACTTC. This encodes CASSLRAADTYEQYF.

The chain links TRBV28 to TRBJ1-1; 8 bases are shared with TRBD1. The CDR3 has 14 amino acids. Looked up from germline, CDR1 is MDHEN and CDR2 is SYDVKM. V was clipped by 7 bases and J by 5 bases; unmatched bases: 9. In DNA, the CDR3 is TGTGCCAGCACCCGGACAGGGACAAGGACTGAAGCTTTCTTT. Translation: CASTRTGTRTEAFF.

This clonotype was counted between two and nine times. CDR3 nucleotides: TGTGCCAGCAGTTTATTAGGGCCCTACGAGCAGTACTTC. Translated, it gives CASSLLGPYEQYF. V is TRBV27 and J is TRBJ2-7; D is uncertain. The germline V gene encodes CDR1 MNHEY and CDR2 SMNVEV (reference sequence). The V end lost 1 base, the J end lost 2 bases, and 6 bases lay between the germline ends. The CDR3 loop spans 13 amino acids.

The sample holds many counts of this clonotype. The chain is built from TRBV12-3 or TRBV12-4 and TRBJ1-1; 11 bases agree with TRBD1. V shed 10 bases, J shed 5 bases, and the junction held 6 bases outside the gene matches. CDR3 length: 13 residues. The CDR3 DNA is TGTGCCACCCGGACAGGGGGCTGGACTGAAGCTTTCTTT. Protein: CATRTGGWTEAFF.

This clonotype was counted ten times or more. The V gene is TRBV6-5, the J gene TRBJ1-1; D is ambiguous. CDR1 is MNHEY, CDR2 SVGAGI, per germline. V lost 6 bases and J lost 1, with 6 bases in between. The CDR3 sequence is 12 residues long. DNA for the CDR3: TGTGCCAGCAGGCGGGCGAACACTGAAGCTTTCTTT. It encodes CASRRANTEAFF.

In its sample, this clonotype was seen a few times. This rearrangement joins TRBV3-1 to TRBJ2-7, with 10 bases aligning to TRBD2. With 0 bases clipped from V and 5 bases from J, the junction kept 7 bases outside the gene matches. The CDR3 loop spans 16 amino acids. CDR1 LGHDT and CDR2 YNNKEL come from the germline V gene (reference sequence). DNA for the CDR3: TGTGCCAGCAGCCAAGAAAAGCTAGCGGGAGTCAACGAGCAGTACTTC. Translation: CASSQEKLAGVNEQYF.

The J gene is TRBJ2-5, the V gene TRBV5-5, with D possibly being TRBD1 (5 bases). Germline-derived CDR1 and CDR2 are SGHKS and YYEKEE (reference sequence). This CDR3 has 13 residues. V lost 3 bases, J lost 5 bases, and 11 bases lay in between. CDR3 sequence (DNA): TGTGCCAGCAGCTGGTCCAGGGTTGAGACCCAGTACTTC. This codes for CASSWSRVETQYF.

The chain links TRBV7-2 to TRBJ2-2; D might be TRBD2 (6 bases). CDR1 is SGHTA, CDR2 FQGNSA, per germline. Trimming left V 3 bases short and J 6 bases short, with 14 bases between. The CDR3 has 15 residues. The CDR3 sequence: CASSLVSGSPGELFF. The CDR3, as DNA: TGTGCCAGCAGCTTGGTGTCCGGGAGCCCCGGGGAGCTGTTTTTT.

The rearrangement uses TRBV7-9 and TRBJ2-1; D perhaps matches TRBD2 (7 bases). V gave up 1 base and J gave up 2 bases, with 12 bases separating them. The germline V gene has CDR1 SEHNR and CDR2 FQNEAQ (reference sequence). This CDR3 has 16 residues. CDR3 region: CASSLGGGLAYNEQFF. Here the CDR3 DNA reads TGTGCCAGCAGCTTAGGCGGGGGCCTCGCCTACAATGAGCAGTTCTTC.

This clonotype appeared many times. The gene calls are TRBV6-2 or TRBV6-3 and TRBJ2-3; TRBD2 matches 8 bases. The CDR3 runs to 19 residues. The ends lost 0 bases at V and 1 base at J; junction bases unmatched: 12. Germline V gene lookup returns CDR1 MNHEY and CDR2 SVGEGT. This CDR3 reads CASSYSGRGRLYRTDTQYF. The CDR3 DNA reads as TGTGCCAGCAGTTACTCGGGCCGCGGGAGGCTCTACCGCACAGATACGCAGTATTTT.

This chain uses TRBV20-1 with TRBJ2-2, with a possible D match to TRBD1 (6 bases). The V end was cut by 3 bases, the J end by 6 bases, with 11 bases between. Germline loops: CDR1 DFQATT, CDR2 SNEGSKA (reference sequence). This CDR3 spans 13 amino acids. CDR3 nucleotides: TGCAGTGCTAGTATACAGGGTGCCGGGGAGCTGTTTTTT. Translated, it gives CSASIQGAGELFF.